Listed below are T cell receptor beta chains from one sample, sequenced in a study of PD-1 blockade in classical Hodgkin lymphoma. Measured with immunoSEQ multiplex PCR; TCRdb has only the in-frame clones, and not every one. This table holds roughly 64,000 clones, around 94% found once. The material sequenced was peripheral blood mononuclear cells (PBMCs), taken before the fourth cycle of nivolumab. The receptors derive from a human donor with classical Hodgkin lymphoma. Each CDR3 is given with its conserved first and last residue. The order of the fields is clone size, V gene, J gene, D gene, CDR3 DNA, CDR3 protein. D genes are given only for firm matches. For some rows the clone size is stated as once, few or many, or as a class when expanded; others skip it.

abundance: NA; v_gene: TRBV5-1; j_gene: TRBJ1-1; d_gene: NA; CDR3nt: TGCGCCAGCAGCTTTGGGGACACTGAAGCTTTCTTT; CDR3aa: CASSFGDTEAFF
abundance: NA; v_gene: TRBV25-1; j_gene: TRBJ2-7; d_gene: TRBD2; CDR3nt: TGTGCCAGCAGACTAGCGGGAGAGGCCTACGAGCAGTACTTC; CDR3aa: CASRLAGEAYEQYF
abundance: few; v_gene: TRBV30; j_gene: TRBJ1-1; d_gene: TRBD1; CDR3nt: TGTGCCTGGAGTGTTGGACAGGGTTGGTCAACTGAAGCTTTCTTT; CDR3aa: CAWSVGQGWSTEAFF
abundance: NA; v_gene: TRBV7-3; j_gene: TRBJ1-2; d_gene: NA; CDR3nt: TGTGCCAGCAGCCTCCATGCGGGGGCGGGTTATGGCTACACCTTC; CDR3aa: CASSLHAGAGYGYTF
abundance: NA; v_gene: TRBV19; j_gene: TRBJ2-1; d_gene: NA; CDR3nt: TGTGCCAGTAGTATAGATGGGGGGGCTCTCAATGAGCAGTTCTTC; CDR3aa: CASSIDGGALNEQFF
abundance: NA; v_gene: TRBV10-2; j_gene: TRBJ1-5; d_gene: NA; CDR3nt: TGCGCCAGCAGTGAACGGCAGCATAATCAGCCCCAGCATTTT; CDR3aa: CASSERQHNQPQHF
abundance: NA; v_gene: TRBV28; j_gene: TRBJ1-5; d_gene: NA; CDR3nt: TGTGCCAGCAGTTTGAGCAACAGGAATCAGCCCCAGCATTTT; CDR3aa: CASSLSNRNQPQHF
abundance: NA; v_gene: TRBV5-6; j_gene: TRBJ2-1; d_gene: TRBD2; CDR3nt: TGTGCCAGCAGCCCCGGACTAGCGGGAGGGGGTGAGCAGTTCTTC; CDR3aa: CASSPGLAGGGEQFF
abundance: NA; v_gene: TRBV11-2; j_gene: TRBJ1-3; d_gene: NA; CDR3nt: TGTGCCAGCAGCTTTACAGATAAAACCTCTGGAAACACCATATATTTT; CDR3aa: CASSFTDKTSGNTIYF
abundance: NA; v_gene: TRBV27; j_gene: TRBJ2-2; d_gene: TRBD2; CDR3nt: TGTGCCAGCAGTTTCCTAGCGGGAGGGGGGACCGGGGAGCTGTTTTTT; CDR3aa: CASSFLAGGGTGELFF
abundance: NA; v_gene: TRBV10-3; j_gene: TRBJ2-7; d_gene: TRBD2; CDR3nt: TGTGCCACCGGGACTAGCGGGGGGGCCTACGAGCAGTACTTC; CDR3aa: CATGTSGGAYEQYF
abundance: NA; v_gene: TRBV20-1; j_gene: TRBJ1-1; d_gene: NA; CDR3nt: TGCAGTGCTAGGGGGGTCTCTGAAGCTTTCTTT; CDR3aa: CSARGVSEAFF
abundance: NA; v_gene: TRBV19; j_gene: TRBJ2-3; d_gene: TRBD1; CDR3nt: TGTGCCAGTAGTATCCTCGGGACAGGGCAGTATTTT; CDR3aa: CASSILGTGQYF
abundance: NA; v_gene: TRBV19; j_gene: TRBJ1-3; d_gene: NA; CDR3nt: TGTGCCAGTAGTACTCTGCGGGGTGGAGGAAACACCATATATTTT; CDR3aa: CASSTLRGGGNTIYF
abundance: NA; v_gene: TRBV28; j_gene: TRBJ2-3; d_gene: TRBD2; CDR3nt: TGTGCCAGCAGCAACGGACTAGCGGGCGCAGATACGCAGTATTTT; CDR3aa: CASSNGLAGADTQYF
abundance: NA; v_gene: TRBV28; j_gene: TRBJ1-4; d_gene: NA; CDR3nt: TGTGCCAGCAGCGATAATCAGGGGCGGAGTGAAAAACTGTTTTTT; CDR3aa: CASSDNQGRSEKLFF
abundance: once; v_gene: TRBV2; j_gene: TRBJ1-5; d_gene: TRBD1; CDR3nt: TGTGCCAGCAGTGACATTAAGACAGGGAGGAAGGATCAGCCCCAGCATTTT; CDR3aa: CASSDIKTGRKDQPQHF
abundance: NA; v_gene: TRBV7-2; j_gene: TRBJ1-5; d_gene: TRBD1; CDR3nt: TGTGCCAGCAGCTTTAACAGGGGGGTTGCGCCCCAGCATTTT; CDR3aa: CASSFNRGVAPQHF
abundance: once; v_gene: TRBV9; j_gene: TRBJ2-1; d_gene: TRBD2; CDR3nt: TGTGCCAGCAGCGTACTAGCGGGATCCTACAATGAGCAGTTCTTC; CDR3aa: CASSVLAGSYNEQFF
abundance: NA; v_gene: TRBV13; j_gene: TRBJ2-2; d_gene: TRBD1; CDR3nt: TGTGCCAGCAGCTTCTGGGACAGGGGAGACACCGGGGAGCTGTTTTTT; CDR3aa: CASSFWDRGDTGELFF
abundance: NA; v_gene: TRBV28; j_gene: TRBJ1-4; d_gene: NA; CDR3nt: TGTGCCAGCAGCTCCAGGACAAGTCTAAAACTGTTTTTT; CDR3aa: CASSSRTSLKLFF
abundance: NA; v_gene: TRBV6-5; j_gene: TRBJ1-3; d_gene: NA; CDR3nt: TGTGCCAGCAGTTACTCTTCAGGGTCCGGAAACACCATATATTTT; CDR3aa: CASSYSSGSGNTIYF